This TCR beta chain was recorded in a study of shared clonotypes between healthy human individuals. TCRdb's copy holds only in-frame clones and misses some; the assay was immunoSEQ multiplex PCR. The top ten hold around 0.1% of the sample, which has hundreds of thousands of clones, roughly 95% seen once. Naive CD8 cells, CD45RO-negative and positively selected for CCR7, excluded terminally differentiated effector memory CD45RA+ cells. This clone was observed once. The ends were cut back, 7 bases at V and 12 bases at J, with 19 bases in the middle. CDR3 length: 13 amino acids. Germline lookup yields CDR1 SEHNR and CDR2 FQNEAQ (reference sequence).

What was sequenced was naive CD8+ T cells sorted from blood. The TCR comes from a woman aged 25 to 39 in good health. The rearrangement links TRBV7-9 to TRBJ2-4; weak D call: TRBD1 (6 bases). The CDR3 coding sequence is TGTGCCAGCACTCACATCCAAGGGACAACTCAGTACTTC. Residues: CASTHIQGTTQYF. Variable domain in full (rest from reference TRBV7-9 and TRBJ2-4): DTGVSQNPRHKITKRGQNVTFRCDPISEHNRLYWYRQTLGQGPEFLTYFQNEAQLEKSRLLSDRFSAERPKGSFSTLEIQRTEQGDSAMYLCASTHIQGTTQYFGAGTRLSVL.